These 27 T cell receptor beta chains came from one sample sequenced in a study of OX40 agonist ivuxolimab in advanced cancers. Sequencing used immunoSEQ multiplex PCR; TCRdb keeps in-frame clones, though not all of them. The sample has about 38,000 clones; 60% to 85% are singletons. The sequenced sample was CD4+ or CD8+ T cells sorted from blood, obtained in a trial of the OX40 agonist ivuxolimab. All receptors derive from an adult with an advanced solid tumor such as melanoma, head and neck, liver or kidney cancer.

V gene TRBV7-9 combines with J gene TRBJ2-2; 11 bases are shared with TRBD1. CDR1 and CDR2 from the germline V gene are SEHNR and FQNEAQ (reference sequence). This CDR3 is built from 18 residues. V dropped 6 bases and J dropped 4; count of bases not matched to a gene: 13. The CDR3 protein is CASRSWDRGESGTGELFF. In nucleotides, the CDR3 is TGTGCCAGCAGATCCTGGGACAGGGGGGAATCGGGCACCGGGGAGCTGTTTTTT. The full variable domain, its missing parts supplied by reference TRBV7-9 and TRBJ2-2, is DTGVSQNPRHKITKRGQNVTFRCDPISEHNRLYWYRQTLGQGPEFLTYFQNEAQLEKSRLLSDRFSAERPKGSFSTLEIQRTEQGDSAMYLCASRSWDRGESGTGELFFGEGSRLTVL.

CDR3 protein: CASSPGLTNEQFF. CDR3 sequence (DNA): TGTGCCAGCTCACCAGGGCTTACCAATGAGCAGTTCTTC. The V gene is TRBV18, the J gene TRBJ2-1, with D hard to call. CDR3 length equals 13 residues. V lost 2 bases and J lost 6, with 8 bases in between. The V gene's germline CDR1 is KGHSH and CDR2 LQKENI.

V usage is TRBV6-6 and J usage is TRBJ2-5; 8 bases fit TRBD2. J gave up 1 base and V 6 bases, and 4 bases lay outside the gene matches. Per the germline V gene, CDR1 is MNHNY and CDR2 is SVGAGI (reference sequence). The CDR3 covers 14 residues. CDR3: CASRELAAQETQYF. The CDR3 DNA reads TGTGCCAGCAGAGAACTAGCGGCCCAAGAGACCCAGTACTTC.

For the CDR3, the DNA is TGTGCCAGTGGGCACTCCAGCGGTGGAAACACCATATATTTT. This sequence encodes CASGHSSGGNTIYF. The chain links TRBV7-9 to TRBJ1-3; D is unresolved. Trimming pared 9 bases from V and 3 bases from J, leaving 15 bases between. CDR1 and CDR2 (germline): SEHNR, FQNEAQ (reference sequence). CDR3 length: 14 residues.

CDR3 bases: TGTGCCAGCAGCCAGACTAGCGGGACCTCCTACGAGCAGTACTTC. It yields the protein CASSQTSGTSYEQYF. This chain links TRBV7-8 with TRBJ2-7; TRBD2 matches at 11 bases. V was pared by 5 bases and J by 0 bases, with 3 bases of the junction left unmatched. The CDR3 runs to 15 residues. Germline loops: CDR1 SGHVS, CDR2 FQNEAQ. Based on the CDR3 plus reference TRBV7-8 and TRBJ2-7, the full variable domain is GAGVSQSPRYKVAKRGQDVALRCDPISGHVSLFWYQQALGQGPEFLTYFQNEAQLDKSGLPSDRFFAERPEGSVSTLKIQRTQQEDSAVYLCASSQTSGTSYEQYFGPGTRLTVT.

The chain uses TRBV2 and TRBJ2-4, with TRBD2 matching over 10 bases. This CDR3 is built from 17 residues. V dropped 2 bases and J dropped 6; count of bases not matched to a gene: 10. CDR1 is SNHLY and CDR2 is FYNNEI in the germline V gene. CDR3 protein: CASSERTSGQEGNIQYF. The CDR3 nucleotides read TGTGCCAGCAGTGAAAGGACTAGCGGCCAGGAGGGAAACATTCAGTACTTC.

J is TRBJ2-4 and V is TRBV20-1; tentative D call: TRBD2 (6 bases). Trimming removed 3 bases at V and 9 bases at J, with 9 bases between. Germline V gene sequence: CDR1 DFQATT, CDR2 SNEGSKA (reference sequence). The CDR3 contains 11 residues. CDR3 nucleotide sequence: TGCAGTGCTAGGGAGGGTAGCATTCAGTACTTC. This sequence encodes CSAREGSIQYF.

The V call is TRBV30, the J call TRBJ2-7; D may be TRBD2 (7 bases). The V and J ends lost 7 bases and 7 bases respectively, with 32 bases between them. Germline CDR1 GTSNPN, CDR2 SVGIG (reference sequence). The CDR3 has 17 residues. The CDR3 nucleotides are TGTGCCTACACAGGGTTGTCGCGGGGGCCCCTGATGTGGGAGCAGTACTTC. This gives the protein CAYTGLSRGPLMWEQYF.

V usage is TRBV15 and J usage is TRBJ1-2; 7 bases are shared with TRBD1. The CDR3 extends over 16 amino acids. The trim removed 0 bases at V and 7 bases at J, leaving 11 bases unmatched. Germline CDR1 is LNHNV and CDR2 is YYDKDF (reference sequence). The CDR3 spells CATSRDRGWESGGYTF. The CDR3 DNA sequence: TGTGCCACCAGCAGAGACAGGGGGTGGGAATCAGGTGGCTACACCTTC.

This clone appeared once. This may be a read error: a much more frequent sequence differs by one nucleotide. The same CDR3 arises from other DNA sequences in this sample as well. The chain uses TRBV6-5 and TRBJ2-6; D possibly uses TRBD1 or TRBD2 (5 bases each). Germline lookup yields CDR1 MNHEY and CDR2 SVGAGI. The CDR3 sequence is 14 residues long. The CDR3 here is CASSPAGGANVLTF. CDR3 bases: TGTGCCAGCAGCCCGGCGGGTGGGGCCAATGTCCTGACTTTC.

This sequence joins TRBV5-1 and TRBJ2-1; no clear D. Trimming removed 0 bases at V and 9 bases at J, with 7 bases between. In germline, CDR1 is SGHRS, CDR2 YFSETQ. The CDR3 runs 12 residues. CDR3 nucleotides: TGCGCCAGCAGCTTGGCCTTGGGTGAGCAGTTCTTC. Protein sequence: CASSLALGEQFF.

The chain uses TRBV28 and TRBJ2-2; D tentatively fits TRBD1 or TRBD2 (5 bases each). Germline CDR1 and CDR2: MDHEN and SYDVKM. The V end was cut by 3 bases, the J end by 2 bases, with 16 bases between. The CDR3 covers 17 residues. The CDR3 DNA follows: TGTGCCAGCAGTTTCAGAGGGGTGACGGTCAACACCGGGGAGCTGTTTTTT. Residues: CASSFRGVTVNTGELFF.

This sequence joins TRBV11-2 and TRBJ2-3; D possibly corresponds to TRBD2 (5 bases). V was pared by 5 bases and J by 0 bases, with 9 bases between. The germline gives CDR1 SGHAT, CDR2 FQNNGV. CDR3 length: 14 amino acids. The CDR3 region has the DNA TGTGCCAGCAGCCGCGGACTGAGCACAGATACGCAGTATTTT. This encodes CASSRGLSTDTQYF.

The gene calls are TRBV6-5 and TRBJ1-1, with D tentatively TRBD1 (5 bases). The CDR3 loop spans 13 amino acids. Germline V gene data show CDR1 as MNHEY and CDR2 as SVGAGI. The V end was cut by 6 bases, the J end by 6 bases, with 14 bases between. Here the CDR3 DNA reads TGTGCCAGCAGGCCCCCAGGGTTGTCTGAAGCTTTCTTT. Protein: CASRPPGLSEAFF.

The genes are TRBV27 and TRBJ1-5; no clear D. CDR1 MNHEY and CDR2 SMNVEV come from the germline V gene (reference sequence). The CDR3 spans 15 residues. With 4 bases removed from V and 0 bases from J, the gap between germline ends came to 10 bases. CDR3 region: CASSSSGTSNQPQHF. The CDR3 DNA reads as TGTGCCAGCAGTTCGTCAGGCACTAGCAATCAGCCCCAGCATTTT.

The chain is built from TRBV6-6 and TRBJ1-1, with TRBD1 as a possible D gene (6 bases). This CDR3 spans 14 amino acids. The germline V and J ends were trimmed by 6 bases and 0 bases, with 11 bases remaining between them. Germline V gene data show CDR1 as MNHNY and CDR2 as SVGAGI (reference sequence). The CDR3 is CASRKQGMNTEAFF. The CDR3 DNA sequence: TGTGCCAGCAGGAAACAGGGCATGAACACTGAAGCTTTCTTT.

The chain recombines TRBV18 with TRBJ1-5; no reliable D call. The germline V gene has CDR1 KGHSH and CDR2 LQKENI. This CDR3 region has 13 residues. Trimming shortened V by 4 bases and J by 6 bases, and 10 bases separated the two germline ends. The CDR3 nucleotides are TGTGCCAGCTCACTCCAGGAAAGTCAGCCCCAGCATTTT. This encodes CASSLQESQPQHF.

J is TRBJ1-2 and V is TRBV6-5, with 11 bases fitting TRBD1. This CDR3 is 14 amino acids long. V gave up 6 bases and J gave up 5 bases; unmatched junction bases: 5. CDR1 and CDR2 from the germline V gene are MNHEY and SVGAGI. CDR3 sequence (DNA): TGTGCCAGCAGCGGACAGGGGGCTGGTTATGGCTACACCTTC. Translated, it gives CASSGQGAGYGYTF.

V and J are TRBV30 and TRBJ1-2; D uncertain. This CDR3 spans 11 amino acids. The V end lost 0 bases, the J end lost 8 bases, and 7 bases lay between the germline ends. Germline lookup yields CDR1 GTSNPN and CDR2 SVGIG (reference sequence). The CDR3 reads CAWSVPGGYTF. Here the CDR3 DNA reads TGTGCCTGGAGTGTACCTGGAGGCTACACCTTC.

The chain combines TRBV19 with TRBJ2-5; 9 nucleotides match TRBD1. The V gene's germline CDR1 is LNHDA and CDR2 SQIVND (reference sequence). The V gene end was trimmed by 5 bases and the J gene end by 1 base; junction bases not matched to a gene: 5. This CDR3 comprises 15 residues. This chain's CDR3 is CASSGPGQGQETQYF. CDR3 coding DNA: TGTGCCAGTAGTGGCCCGGGACAGGGCCAAGAGACCCAGTACTTC.

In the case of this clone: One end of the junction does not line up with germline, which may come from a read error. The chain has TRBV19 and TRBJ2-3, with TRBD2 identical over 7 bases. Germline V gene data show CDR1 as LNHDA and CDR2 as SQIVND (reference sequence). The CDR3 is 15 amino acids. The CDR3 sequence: CASSFPSSTREGRGF. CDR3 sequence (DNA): TGTGCCAGTAGTTTTCCCTCCTCTACGAGGGAGGGCCGGGGGTTT.

The DNA for the CDR3 is TGCGCCAGCAGCCTCGGGACAGGGGGCCAAGAGACCCAGTACTTC. This sequence encodes CASSLGTGGQETQYF. The chain joins TRBV4-1 to TRBJ2-5; 11 bases fit TRBD1. The germline V gene has CDR1 MGHRA and CDR2 YSYEKL. After removal of 4 bases from V and 1 base from J, the junction contained 2 bases not matched to a gene. This CDR3 comprises 15 residues.

The CDR3, as DNA: TGTGCCAGCAGCCCCACCGGGACATCTGAAGAGACCCAGTACTTC. It yields the protein CASSPTGTSEETQYF. The chain joins TRBV7-9 to TRBJ2-5; a weak D match, TRBD1 (6 bases). Germline CDR1 and CDR2: SEHNR and FQNEAQ (reference sequence). The CDR3 spans 15 residues. Trimming left V 5 bases short and J 3 bases short, with 16 bases between.

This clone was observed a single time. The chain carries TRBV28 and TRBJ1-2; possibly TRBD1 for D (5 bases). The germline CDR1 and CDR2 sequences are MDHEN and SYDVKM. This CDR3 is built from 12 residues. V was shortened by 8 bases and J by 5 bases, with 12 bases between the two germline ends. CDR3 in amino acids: CASVGATYGYTF. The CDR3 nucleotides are TGTGCCAGCGTCGGGGCCACATATGGCTACACCTTC.

The CDR3 DNA reads as TGTGCCAGCAGCGTGGAGCGACAGGGCAACTACGAGCAGTACTTC. It is translated as CASSVERQGNYEQYF. J is TRBJ2-7 and V is TRBV6-4, with 7 positions matching TRBD1. The germline CDR1 and CDR2 sequences are MRHNA and SNTAGT. The CDR3 covers 15 residues. V lost 6 bases, J lost 3 bases, and 11 bases stayed unmatched.

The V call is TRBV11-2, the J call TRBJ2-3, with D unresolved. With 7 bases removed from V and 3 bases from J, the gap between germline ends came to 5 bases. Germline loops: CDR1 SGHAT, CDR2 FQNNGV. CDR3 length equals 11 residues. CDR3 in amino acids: CASTRTDTQYF. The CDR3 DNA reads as TGTGCCAGCACCCGTACAGATACGCAGTATTTT.

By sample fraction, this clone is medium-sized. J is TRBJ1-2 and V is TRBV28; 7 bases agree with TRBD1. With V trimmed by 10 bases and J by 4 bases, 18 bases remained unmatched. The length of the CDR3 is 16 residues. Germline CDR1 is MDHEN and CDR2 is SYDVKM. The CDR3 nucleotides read TGTGCCATCGAGGGGGCTAGAGGGGGTTTCGGCTATGGCTACACCTTC. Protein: CAIEGARGGFGYGYTF.